Following are 5 T cell receptor beta chains from one sample sequenced in a study of cytomegalovirus exposure and HLA in healthy donors. Researchers ran the PCR with 60 Vbeta and 13 Jbeta primers. Sequencing used immunoSEQ multiplex PCR; TCRdb keeps in-frame clones, though not all of them. The data contain over 150,000 clones, around 80% of them singletons. The sequenced sample was PBMCs. These receptor sequences come from a human donor in good health.

This chain joins TRBV2 and TRBJ1-6; D uncertain. CDR3 length: 15 amino acids. Trimming took off 6 bases at V and 0 bases at J, with 9 bases between the two ends. The germline V gene has CDR1 SNHLY and CDR2 FYNNEI. In nucleotides, the CDR3 is TGTGCCAGCAGGCGGGGATTCTCCTATAATTCACCCCTCCACTTT. The encoded protein is CASRRGFSYNSPLHF.

The rearrangement joins TRBV6-5 to TRBJ2-7, with 7 bases aligning to TRBD1. J lost 4 bases, V lost 6 bases, and 9 bases had no gene match. Germline V gene lookup returns CDR1 MNHEY and CDR2 SVGAGI. The CDR3 is 14 amino acids. The CDR3 nucleotides are TGTGCCAGCAGCAGACGAGGGGGCCGGTACGAGCAGTACTTC. The encoded protein is CASSRRGGRYEQYF.

The V call is TRBV29-1, the J call TRBJ2-2; 13 nucleotides align to TRBD2. Trimming cost V 3 bases and J 5 bases; bases outside gene matches: 9. This CDR3 comprises 17 residues. CDR1 and CDR2 (germline): SQVTM, ANQGSEA. The CDR3 coding sequence is TGCAGCGTTGATGCTCGGACTAGCGGGGGATCAACCGGGGAGCTGTTTTTT. The encoded protein is CSVDARTSGGSTGELFF.

The chain has TRBV6-6 and TRBJ2-7; perhaps TRBD2 as D (5 bases). CDR1 and CDR2 from the germline V gene are MNHNY and SVGAGI (reference sequence). Trimming left V 2 bases short and J 5 bases short, with 16 bases between. The CDR3 covers 15 residues. This chain's CDR3 is CASSYPLLESDEQYF. In DNA form, the CDR3 reads TGTGCCAGCAGTTACCCCTTACTAGAGTCGGACGAGCAGTACTTC.

The genes are TRBV5-1 and TRBJ1-2; 11 bases fit TRBD1. The CDR3 runs 14 residues. J lost 2 bases, V lost 5 bases, and 2 bases had no gene match. Germline lookup yields CDR1 SGHRS and CDR2 YFSETQ. CDR3 bases: TGCGCCAGCAGTCGGGACAGGGGGAACTATGGCTACACCTTC. Its protein product is CASSRDRGNYGYTF.